This TCR beta chain is drawn from a study of T-cell reconstitution after alpha-beta-depleted transplantation in children. This clonotype has at least ten counts. Unique molecular identifiers featured in how the TCRbeta library was prepared. TCRdb reanalysed the PCR reads using MiXCR and keeps one entry per CDR3 protein. Among roughly 220,000 distinct CDR3 sequences listed, about 8.8% were seen once. CDR3 length: 13 amino acids. Germline-derived CDR1 and CDR2 are SQVTM and ANQGSEA. With 4 bases removed from V and 7 bases from J, the gap between germline ends came to 16 bases. The chain recombines TRBV29-1 with TRBJ2-5; no definite D call. The source was PBMCs from the stem cell graft donor, collected from the stem cell graft. This TCR was sampled from a human donor who donated a stem cell graft to a child with SCID. The CDR3 DNA reads TGCAGCGTTGTTCCCTATGCGGCTGCGACCCAGTACTTC. Its translation is CSVVPYAAATQYF.